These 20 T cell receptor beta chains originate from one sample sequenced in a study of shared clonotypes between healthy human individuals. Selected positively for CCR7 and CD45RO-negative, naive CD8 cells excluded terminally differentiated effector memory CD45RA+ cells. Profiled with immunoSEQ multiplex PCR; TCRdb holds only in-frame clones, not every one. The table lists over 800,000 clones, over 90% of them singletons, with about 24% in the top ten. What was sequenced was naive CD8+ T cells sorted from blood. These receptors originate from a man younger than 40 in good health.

Written as DNA, the CDR3 is TGTGCCAGCAGCGCCCAACAGGGTGTAACTGAAGCTTTCTTT. Translating it yields CASSAQQGVTEAFF. The chain recombines TRBV9 with TRBJ1-1; D may be TRBD1 (6 bases). Per germline, CDR1 SGDLS and CDR2 YYNGEE. The CDR3 length is 14 residues. V was clipped by 3 bases and J by 5 bases, with 14 bases between them.

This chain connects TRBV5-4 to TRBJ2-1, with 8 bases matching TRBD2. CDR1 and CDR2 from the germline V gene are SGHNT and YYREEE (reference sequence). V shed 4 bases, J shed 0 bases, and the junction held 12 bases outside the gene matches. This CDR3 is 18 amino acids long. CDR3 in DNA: TGTGCCAGCAGCCCGTCAGCGGGAGCCAGCAGCTCCTACAATGAGCAGTTCTTC. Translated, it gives CASSPSAGASSSYNEQFF.

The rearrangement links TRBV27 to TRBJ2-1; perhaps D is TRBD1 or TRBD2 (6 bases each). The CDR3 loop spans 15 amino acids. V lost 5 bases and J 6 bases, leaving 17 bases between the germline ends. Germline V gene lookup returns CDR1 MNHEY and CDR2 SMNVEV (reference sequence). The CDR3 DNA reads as TGTGCCAGCAGTCAACACGGAGGGGGGCTCAATGAGCAGTTCTTC. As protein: CASSQHGGGLNEQFF.

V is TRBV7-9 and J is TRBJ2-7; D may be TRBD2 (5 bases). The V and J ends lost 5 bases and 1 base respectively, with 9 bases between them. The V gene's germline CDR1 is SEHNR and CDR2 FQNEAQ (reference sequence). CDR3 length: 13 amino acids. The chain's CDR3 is CASSPRLSYEQYF. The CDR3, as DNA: TGTGCCAGCAGCCCGAGACTATCCTACGAGCAGTACTTC.

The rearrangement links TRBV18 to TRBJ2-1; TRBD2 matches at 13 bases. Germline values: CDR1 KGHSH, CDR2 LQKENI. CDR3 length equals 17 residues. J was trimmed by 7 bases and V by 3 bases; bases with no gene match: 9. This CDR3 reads CASSPRTSGRGGNEQFF. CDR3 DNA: TGTGCCAGCTCACCGAGGACTAGCGGGAGAGGAGGTAATGAGCAGTTCTTC.

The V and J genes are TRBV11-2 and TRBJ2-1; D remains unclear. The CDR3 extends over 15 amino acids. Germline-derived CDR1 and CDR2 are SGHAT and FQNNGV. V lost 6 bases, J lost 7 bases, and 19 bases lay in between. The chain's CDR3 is CASSSAGVLVNEQFF. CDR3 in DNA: TGTGCCAGCAGTTCAGCAGGAGTCTTAGTGAATGAGCAGTTCTTC.

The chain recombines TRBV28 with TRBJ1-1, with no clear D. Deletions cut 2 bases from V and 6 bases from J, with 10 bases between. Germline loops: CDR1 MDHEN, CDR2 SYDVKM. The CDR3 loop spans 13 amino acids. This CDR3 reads CASSLPVNPEAFF. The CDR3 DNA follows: TGTGCCAGCAGTTTACCCGTAAACCCTGAAGCTTTCTTT.

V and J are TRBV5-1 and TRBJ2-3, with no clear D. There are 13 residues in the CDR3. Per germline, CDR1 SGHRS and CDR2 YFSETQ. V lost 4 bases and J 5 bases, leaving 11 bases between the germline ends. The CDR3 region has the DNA TGCGCCAGCAGCCATTACTCCGGAGATACGCAGTATTTT. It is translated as CASSHYSGDTQYF.

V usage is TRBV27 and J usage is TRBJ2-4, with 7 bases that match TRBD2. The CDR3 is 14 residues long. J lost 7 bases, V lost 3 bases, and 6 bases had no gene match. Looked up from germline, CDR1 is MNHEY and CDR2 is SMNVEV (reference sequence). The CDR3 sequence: CASSFGTNINIQYF. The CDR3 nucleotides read TGTGCCAGCAGTTTCGGGACTAATATTAACATTCAGTACTTC.

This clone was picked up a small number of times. The CDR3 DNA sequence: TGTGCCCGCCACTTCGACAGAAGATTTAGGAAAGACTATGGCTACACCTTC. It is translated as CARHFDRRFRKDYGYTF. The chain links TRBV7-2 to TRBJ1-2, with D perhaps TRBD1 (5 bases). Per germline, CDR1 SGHTA and CDR2 FQGNSA. V was shortened by 11 bases and J by 3 bases, with 28 bases between the two germline ends. CDR3 length equals 17 residues. Combining the CDR3 with reference TRBV7-2 and TRBJ1-2 gives the whole variable domain GAGVSQSPSNKVTEKGKDVELRCDPISGHTALYWYRQSLGQGLEFLIYFQGNSAPDKSGLPSDRFSAERTGGSVSTLTIQRTQQEDSAVYLCARHFDRRFRKDYGYTFGSGTRLTVV.

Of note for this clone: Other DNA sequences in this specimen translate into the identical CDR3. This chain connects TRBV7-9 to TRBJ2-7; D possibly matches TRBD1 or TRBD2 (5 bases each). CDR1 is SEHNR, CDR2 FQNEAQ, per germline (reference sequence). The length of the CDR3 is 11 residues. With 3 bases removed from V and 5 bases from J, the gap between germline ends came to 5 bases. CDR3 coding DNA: TGTGCCAGCAGCTTGGGGGACGAGCAGTACTTC. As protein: CASSLGDEQYF.

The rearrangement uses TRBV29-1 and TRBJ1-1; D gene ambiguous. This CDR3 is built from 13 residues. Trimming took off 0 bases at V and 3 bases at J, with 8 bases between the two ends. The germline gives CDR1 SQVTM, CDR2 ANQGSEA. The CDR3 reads CSVEEWSDTEAFF. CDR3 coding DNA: TGCAGCGTTGAAGAGTGGAGTGACACTGAAGCTTTCTTT.

The CDR3 region has the DNA TGCGCCAGCAGTGAGCCGGGAGGGCCTAGGAATGAGCAGTTCTTC. Its translation is CASSEPGGPRNEQFF. The chain couples TRBV10-2 to TRBJ2-1; 8 nucleotides align to TRBD2. CDR3 length: 15 amino acids. Germline values: CDR1 WSHSY, CDR2 SAAADI. J lost 7 bases, V lost 2 bases, and 7 bases had no gene match.

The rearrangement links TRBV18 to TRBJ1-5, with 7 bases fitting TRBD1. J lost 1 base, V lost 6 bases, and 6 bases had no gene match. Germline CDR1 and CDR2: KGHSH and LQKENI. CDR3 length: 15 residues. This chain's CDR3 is CASSWTGQSNQPQHF. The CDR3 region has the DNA TGTGCCAGCTCGTGGACAGGCCAAAGCAATCAGCCCCAGCATTTT.

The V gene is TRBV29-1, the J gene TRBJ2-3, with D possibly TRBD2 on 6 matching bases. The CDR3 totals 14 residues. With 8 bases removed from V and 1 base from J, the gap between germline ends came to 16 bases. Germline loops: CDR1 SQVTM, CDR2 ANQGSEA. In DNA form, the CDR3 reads TGCAGCACCGGGGTTGGGGAGGGCACAGATACGCAGTATTTT. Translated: CSTGVGEGTDTQYF.

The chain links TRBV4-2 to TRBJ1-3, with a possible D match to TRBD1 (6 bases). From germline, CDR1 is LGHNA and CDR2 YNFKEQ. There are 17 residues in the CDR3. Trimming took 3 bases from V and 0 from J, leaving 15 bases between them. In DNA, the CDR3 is TGTGCCAGCAGCCATCCCGGGACACTGAGCTCTGGAAACACCATATATTTT. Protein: CASSHPGTLSSGNTIYF.

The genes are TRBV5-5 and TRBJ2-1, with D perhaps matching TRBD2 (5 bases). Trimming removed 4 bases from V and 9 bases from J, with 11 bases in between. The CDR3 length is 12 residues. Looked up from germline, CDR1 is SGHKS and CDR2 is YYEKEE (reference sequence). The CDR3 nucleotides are TGTGCCAGCAGCACGGAAGCGGTTGAGCAGTTCTTC. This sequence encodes CASSTEAVEQFF.

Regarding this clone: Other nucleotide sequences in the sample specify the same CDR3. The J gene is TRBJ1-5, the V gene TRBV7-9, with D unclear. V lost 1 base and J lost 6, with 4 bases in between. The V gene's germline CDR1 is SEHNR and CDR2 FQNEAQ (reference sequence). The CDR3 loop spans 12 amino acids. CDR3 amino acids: CASSLDSQPQHF. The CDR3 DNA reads TGTGCCAGCAGCTTAGACAGTCAGCCCCAGCATTTT.

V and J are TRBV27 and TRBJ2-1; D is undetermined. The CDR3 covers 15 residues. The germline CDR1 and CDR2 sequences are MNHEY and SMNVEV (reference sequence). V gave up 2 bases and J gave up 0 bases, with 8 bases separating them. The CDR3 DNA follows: TGTGCCAGCAGTTTAATCCCTGTCTCCTACAATGAGCAGTTCTTC. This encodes CASSLIPVSYNEQFF.

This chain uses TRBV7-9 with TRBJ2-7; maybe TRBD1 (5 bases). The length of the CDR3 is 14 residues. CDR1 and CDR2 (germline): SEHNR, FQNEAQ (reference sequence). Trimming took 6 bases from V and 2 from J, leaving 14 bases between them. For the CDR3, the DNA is TGTGCCAGCAGTCATTCCCAGGGCGCCTACGAGCAGTACTTC. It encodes CASSHSQGAYEQYF.